The T cell receptor (beta chain) under discussion was sequenced for a study of blood T cell repertoires in COVID-19. Study at large: Collection of acute and convalescent COVID-19 samples took place in the United States, Italy and Spain.

The CDR3 totals 15 residues. The trim removed 5 bases at V and 3 bases at J, leaving 8 bases unmatched. CDR1 is MNHEY, CDR2 SMNVEV, per germline (reference sequence). Patients in Seattle were enrolled during active infection, then followed longitudinally. This clone was observed a single time. In the original workflow: Nucleated cell number was recorded as an estimate derived from reference gene primer amplification. The data were produced by immunoSEQ multiplex PCR, yet TCRdb's version contains in-frame clones alone and is incomplete. The D gene and trimming were derived from the DNA, and the V and J assignments and clone size from that table. The top ten hold roughly 0.9% of the sample, which has approximately 500,000 clones, roughly 89% seen once.

This receptor was obtained from a man aged 18 to 30 with COVID-19, enrolled during active disease. The sample was peripheral blood. The chain has TRBV27 and TRBJ2-7; 9 nucleotides match TRBD2. The CDR3 coding sequence is TGTGCCAGCAGTCAAAAGCGGGGGGTTATCTACGAGCAGTACTTC. It yields the protein CASSQKRGVIYEQYF.